A single sample is the source of the 11 T cell receptor beta chains below, sequenced in a study of glioma-infiltrating T cells after dendritic cell vaccination. Clones were read by immunoSEQ multiplex PCR, and TCRdb kept only the in-frame ones, dropping some. The repertoire holds tens of thousands of clones, with around 79% as singletons. Specimen: blood, collected before dendritic cell vaccination. The receptor source for this set is a human donor with glioblastoma.

The CDR3 DNA reads TGTGCCAGCAGTCCACTAGGACAGTCCTACGAGCAGTACTTC. Protein product: CASSPLGQSYEQYF. The chain uses TRBV6-1 and TRBJ2-7, with D maybe TRBD1 (6 bases). V lost 5 bases and J lost 1, with 12 bases in between. The CDR3 spans 14 residues. The germline CDR1 and CDR2 sequences are MNHNS and SASEGT.

In this sample, this clone turned up a few times. The chain recombines TRBV19 with TRBJ2-6, with D maybe TRBD1 (6 bases). The V end lost 4 bases, the J end lost 1 base, and 23 bases lay between the germline ends. Germline V gene sequence: CDR1 LNHDA, CDR2 SQIVND (reference sequence). This CDR3 region has 20 residues. CDR3: CASSTARWTAEGSGANVLTF. The DNA of the CDR3 is TGTGCCAGTAGTACTGCCCGTTGGACAGCGGAAGGATCTGGGGCCAACGTCCTGACTTTC.

This clone was detected only a few times. This chain uses TRBV29-1 with TRBJ2-5; no reliable D call. Germline V lookup: CDR1 SQVTM, CDR2 ANQGSEA. The CDR3 has 13 residues. V was cut by 4 bases and J by 5 bases, with 14 bases left in between. CDR3 residues: CSVAQAGSETQYF. For the CDR3, the DNA is TGCAGCGTTGCCCAGGCTGGGTCGGAGACCCAGTACTTC.

This chain connects TRBV19 to TRBJ1-1; possibly TRBD1 for D (6 bases). V lost 4 bases to trimming and J lost 7 bases, with 13 bases between them. The CDR3 sequence is 13 residues long. Germline V gives CDR1 LNHDA, CDR2 SQIVND (reference sequence). CDR3 in DNA: TGTGCCAGTAGTACCCGAACAGGGAATGAAGCTTTCTTT. Its translation: CASSTRTGNEAFF.

The gene calls are TRBV7-9 and TRBJ2-3, with 8 nucleotides matching TRBD2. J lost 1 base, V lost 5 bases, and 5 bases had no gene match. The CDR3 runs 15 residues. Germline V gives CDR1 SEHNR, CDR2 FQNEAQ (reference sequence). The CDR3 DNA follows: TGTGCCAGCAGCAACCCGACTAGCGGCACAGATACGCAGTATTTT. This gives the protein CASSNPTSGTDTQYF. Full variable domain (outside the CDR3, taken from reference TRBV7-9 and TRBJ2-3): DTGVSQNPRHKITKRGQNVTFRCDPISEHNRLYWYRQTLGQGPEFLTYFQNEAQLEKSRLLSDRFSAERPKGSFSTLEIQRTEQGDSAMYLCASSNPTSGTDTQYFGPGTRLTVL.

This chain connects TRBV18 to TRBJ1-4; perhaps TRBD1 as D (5 bases). The CDR3 runs to 16 residues. CDR1 is KGHSH, CDR2 LQKENI, per germline. The V and J ends lost 5 bases and 2 bases respectively, with 15 bases between them. The CDR3 loop is CASSSGGTGTNEKLFF. CDR3 sequence (DNA): TGTGCCAGCTCATCCGGCGGGACGGGCACTAATGAAAAACTGTTTTTT.

This clone was seen a handful of times. The chain uses TRBV6-5 and TRBJ2-2; 8 bases fit TRBD2. The junction had 2 bases not matched to a gene; V was cut back by 5 bases and J by 3 bases. This CDR3 comprises 14 residues. Germline assignment: CDR1 MNHEY and CDR2 SVGAGI. In nucleotides, the CDR3 is TGTGCCAGCAGTGAACTAGCGGACACCGGGGAGCTGTTTTTT. Protein sequence: CASSELADTGELFF.

This chain uses TRBV2 with TRBJ1-5, with no clear D. This CDR3 has 14 amino acids. Germline CDR1 reads SNHLY; CDR2 reads FYNNEI. V was shortened by 2 bases and J by 8 bases, with 13 bases between the two germline ends. This chain's CDR3 is CASSETQSAEPQHF. CDR3 nucleotides: TGTGCCAGCAGTGAAACCCAATCGGCGGAGCCCCAGCATTTT.

The chain links TRBV6-1 to TRBJ1-6; 7 nucleotides match TRBD1. CDR1 and CDR2 from the germline V gene are MNHNS and SASEGT. Trimming at V came to 0 bases and at J to 9 bases, leaving 2 bases not matched to a gene. This CDR3 has 14 amino acids. For the CDR3, the DNA is TGTGCCAGCAGTGAAGCTGGGACAGCTTCACCCCTCCACTTT. It is translated as CASSEAGTASPLHF.

V usage is TRBV2 and J usage is TRBJ2-5, with TRBD1 identical over 7 bases. The DNA end favors TRBJ2-7, so the J call may be wrong. The CDR3 is made up of 13 amino acids. From germline, CDR1 is SNHLY and CDR2 FYNNEI. This CDR3 reads CASSGDRTYEQYF. CDR3 DNA sequence: TGTGCCAGCAGTGGGGACAGAACCTACGAGCAGTACTTC.

This clone was detected a few times. The genes are TRBV10-3 and TRBJ2-7; TRBD2 might be the D (6 bases). V lost 11 bases to trimming and J lost 7 bases, with 18 bases between them. The CDR3 runs to 12 residues. CDR1 and CDR2 (germline): ENHRY, SYGVKD. As DNA, the CDR3 is TGTGCCGTCGCCTTGGGGGGACGGGAGCAGTACTTC. Translating it yields CAVALGGREQYF.